This paragraph reports one T cell receptor beta chain. Its antigen is undetermined. The data originate from a study of T cell responses to AZD1222 COVID-19 vaccine. Study-wide findings and caveats: After the peak T cell response, and only then, were repertoires sampled. White British donors predominated, females outnumbered males, and clonal diversity was possibly underestimated.

The table came from immunoSEQ multiplex PCR; TCRdb's copy has only in-frame clones and leaves some out. This table has just over 90,000 clones, 80% to 90% appearing once. The CDR3 covers 15 residues. Germline values: CDR1 MNHNS, CDR2 SASEGT. V was clipped by 3 bases and J by 2 bases, with 12 bases between them. The sequencing used peripheral blood, collected 28 days after the second AZD1222 dose. This clonotype originated in an adult who received the AZD1222 COVID-19 vaccine. The chain combines TRBV6-1 with TRBJ2-3, with D perhaps matching TRBD1 or TRBD2 (5 bases each). CDR3 amino acids: CASSESGDLTDTQYF. CDR3 DNA sequence: TGTGCCAGCAGTGAGTCTGGGGACCTCACAGATACGCAGTATTTT.